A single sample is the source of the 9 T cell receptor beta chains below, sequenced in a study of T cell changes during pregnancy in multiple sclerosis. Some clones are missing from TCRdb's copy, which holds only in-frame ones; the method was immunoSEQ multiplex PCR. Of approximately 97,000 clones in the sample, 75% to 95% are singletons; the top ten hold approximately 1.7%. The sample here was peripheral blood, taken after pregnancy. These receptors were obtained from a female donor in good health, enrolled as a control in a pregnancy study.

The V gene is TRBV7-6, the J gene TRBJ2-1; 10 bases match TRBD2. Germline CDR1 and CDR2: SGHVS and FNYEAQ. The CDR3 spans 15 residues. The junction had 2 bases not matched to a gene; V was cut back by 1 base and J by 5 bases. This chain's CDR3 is CASSLDSGGDNEQFF. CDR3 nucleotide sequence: TGTGCCAGCAGCTTAGACAGCGGGGGGGACAATGAGCAGTTCTTC.

The CDR3 loop reads CASSLISLSGGDYNEQFF. Written as DNA, the CDR3 is TGTGCCAGCAGCTTAATCAGCTTGTCGGGGGGTGACTACAATGAGCAGTTCTTC. The chain couples TRBV7-3 to TRBJ2-1; 7 nucleotides agree with TRBD2. Germline CDR1 is SGHTA and CDR2 is FQGTGA. V shed 1 base and J 3 bases; nucleotides not matched to a gene: 12. This CDR3 region has 18 residues.

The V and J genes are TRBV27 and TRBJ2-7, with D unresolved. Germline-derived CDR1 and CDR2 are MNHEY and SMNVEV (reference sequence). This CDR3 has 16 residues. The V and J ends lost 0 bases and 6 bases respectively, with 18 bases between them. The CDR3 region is CASSLSFPRPLSEQYF. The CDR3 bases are TGTGCCAGCAGTTTATCCTTCCCGCGGCCGTTAAGCGAGCAGTACTTC.

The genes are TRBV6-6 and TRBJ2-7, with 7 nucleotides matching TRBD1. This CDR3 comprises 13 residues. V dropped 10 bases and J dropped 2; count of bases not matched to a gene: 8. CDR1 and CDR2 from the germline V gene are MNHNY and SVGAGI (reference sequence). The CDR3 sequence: CAIDSGTAYEQYF. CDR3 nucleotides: TGTGCCATCGATTCCGGGACAGCCTACGAGCAGTACTTC.

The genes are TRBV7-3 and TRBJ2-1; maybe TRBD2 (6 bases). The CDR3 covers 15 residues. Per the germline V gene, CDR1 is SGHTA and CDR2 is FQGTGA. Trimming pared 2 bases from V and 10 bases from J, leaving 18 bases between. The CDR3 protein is CASSLFVRAGREQFF. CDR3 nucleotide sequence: TGTGCCAGCAGCTTATTCGTTCGGGCAGGGAGGGAGCAGTTCTTC.

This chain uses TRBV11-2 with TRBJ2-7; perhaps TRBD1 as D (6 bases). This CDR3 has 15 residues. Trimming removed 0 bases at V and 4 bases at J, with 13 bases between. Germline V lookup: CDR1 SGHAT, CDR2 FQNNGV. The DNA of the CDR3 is TGTGCCAGCAGCTTAGAACGGGGACATCATTACGAGCAGTACTTC. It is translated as CASSLERGHHYEQYF.

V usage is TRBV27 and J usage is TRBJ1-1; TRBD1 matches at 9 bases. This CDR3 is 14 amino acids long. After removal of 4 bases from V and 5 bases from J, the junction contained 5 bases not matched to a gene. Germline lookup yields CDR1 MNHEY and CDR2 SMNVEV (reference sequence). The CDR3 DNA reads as TGTGCCAGCAGTTCTGGACAGGGGCATACTGAAGCTTTCTTT. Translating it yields CASSSGQGHTEAFF.

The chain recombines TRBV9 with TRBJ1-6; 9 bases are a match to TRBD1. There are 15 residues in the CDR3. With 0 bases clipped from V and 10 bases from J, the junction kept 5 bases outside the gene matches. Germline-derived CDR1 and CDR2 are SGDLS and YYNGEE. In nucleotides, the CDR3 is TGTGCCAGCAGCGTAGGGACAGGGGTGGGGTCACCCCTCCACTTT. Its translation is CASSVGTGVGSPLHF.

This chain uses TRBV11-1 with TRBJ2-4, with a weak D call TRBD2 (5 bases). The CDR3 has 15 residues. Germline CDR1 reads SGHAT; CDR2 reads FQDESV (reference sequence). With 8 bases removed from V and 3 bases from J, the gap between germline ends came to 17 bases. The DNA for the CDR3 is TGTGCCAGCCGGTTAGGAGGATCAGTCAAAAACATTCAGTACTTC. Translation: CASRLGGSVKNIQYF. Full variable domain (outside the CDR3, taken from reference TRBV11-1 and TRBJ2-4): EAEVAQSPRYKITEKSQAVAFWCDPISGHATLYWYRQILGQGPELLVQFQDESVVDDSQLPKDRFSAERLKGVDSTLKIQPAELGDSAMYLCASRLGGSVKNIQYFGAGTRLSVL.